The clone carrying this T cell receptor beta chain was seen more than once but under ten times. What it recognizes is unknown. The authors reverse transcribed all of the isolated RNA, so sequencing captured expressed TCRB transcripts. Sequencing used immunoSEQ multiplex PCR; TCRdb keeps in-frame clones, though not all of them. The repertoire has about 700,000 clones, under 15% of them found once; the top ten carry 0.02% to 0.025%. This entry comes from a study of beta chain features in type 1 diabetes. After removal of 5 bases from V and 10 bases from J, the junction contained 8 bases not matched to a gene. This CDR3 is built from 14 residues. Germline assignment: CDR1 MDHEN and CDR2 SYDVKM. Whole-study results and caveats: For Type 1 diabetes patients, all four CD4+ subsets carried TCRB CDR3s that were moderately but significantly shorter.

The clonotype comes from a man aged 18 to 30 with type 1 diabetes. The sample was naive CD4+ T cells from blood. J is TRBJ1-6 and V is TRBV28; 7 bases line up with TRBD1. CDR3 nucleotides: TGTGCCAGCAGTCCAGGACAGGTTGGCTCACCCCTCCACTTT. Protein: CASSPGQVGSPLHF.